The T cell receptor beta chain under discussion was sequenced for a study of T cell responses to AZD1222 COVID-19 vaccine. Points on this clone: Its antigen remains unidentified.

Findings and caveats of the study: Spike-specific TCR repertoires showed rising breadth and depth after two AZD1222 doses. Spike regions recognized by vaccine-associated CD4 TCRs spanned the protein, led by 160-218 and 743-854.

The CDR3 spans 15 residues. TCRdb's table, derived via immunoSEQ multiplex PCR, lists solely in-frame clones and lacks some. Here the sample spans 150,000 or so clones, about 89% being singletons. The chain recombines TRBV21-1 with TRBJ1-2; TRBD1 was called by the table and not checked on the DNA. TRBV21-1 is a pseudogene segment. Material: peripheral blood, obtained on day 0 of AZD1222 vaccination. The receptor's source is an adult in good health. CDR3 residues: CASSKAGTGRLGYTF. The DNA of the CDR3 is TGTGCCAGCAGCAAAGCGGGGACAGGTCGACTTGGCTACACCTTC.